This is a list of T cell receptor beta chains from one sample in a study of response to subunit inactivated influenza vaccine. One entry per CDR3 protein results from TCRdb running MiXCR on the RT-PCR reads. Of some 800,000 distinct CDR3 sequences in the sample, 20% to 25% were seen once. Sequenced material: PBMCs from blood, taken about 5 days after vaccination. The receptors here all came from a man in his forties or fifties who received an inactivated influenza vaccine. Both conserved end residues are part of each CDR3. The D gene is left open where the match is weak. Only part of the rows carry a size: once, few, many, or a class if the clone is expanded.

d_call | j_call | v_call | clone_size | cdr3_aa | cdr3_nt
NA | TRBJ2-1 | TRBV7-2 | NA | CASSLALLERVHNEQFF | TGTGCCAGCAGCTTAGCGCTACTAGAACGAGTCCACAATGAGCAGTTCTTC
TRBD2 | TRBJ2-1 | TRBV7-2 | few | CASSQSGGVSSYNEQFF | TGTGCCAGCAGCCAATCTGGGGGGGTTAGCTCCTACAATGAGCAGTTCTTC
NA | TRBJ1-1 | TRBV5-1 | NA | CASSLEGENTEAFF | TGCGCCAGCAGCTTGGAAGGGGAGAACACTGAAGCTTTCTTT
NA | TRBJ2-2 | TRBV4-3 | NA | CASSLEDGRTGELFF | TGCGCCAGCAGCCTCGAAGATGGTAGAACCGGGGAGCTGTTTTTT
TRBD2 | TRBJ2-3 | TRBV7-6 | many | CASSLNLAADTQYF | TGTGCCAGCAGCTTAAACCTAGCGGCAGATACGCAGTATTTT
NA | TRBJ2-5 | TRBV7-2 | few | CASSLTRQHQETQYF | TGTGCCAGCAGCTTAACCCGACAGCACCAAGAGACCCAGTACTTC
NA | TRBJ2-7 | TRBV7-2 | many | CASSLDPAPYEQYF | TGTGCCAGCAGCTTAGATCCGGCCCCCTACGAGCAGTACTTC
NA | TRBJ2-1 | TRBV25-1 | few | CASSDGQNEQFF | TGTGCCAGCAGTGATGGACAGAATGAGCAGTTCTTC
TRBD2 | TRBJ2-1 | TRBV5-1 | few | CASNLGGSGSRNEQFF | TGCGCCAGCAACCTGGGGGGGTCAGGGTCTAGGAATGAGCAGTTCTTC
NA | TRBJ1-1 | TRBV9 | few | CASSGSRGMNTEAFF | TGTGCCAGCAGCGGGTCGAGGGGCATGAACACTGAAGCTTTCTTT
TRBD1 | TRBJ2-2 | TRBV6-4 | NA | CASSVTGGSLTNTGELFF | TGTGCCAGCAGTGTCACAGGGGGTTCATTAACGAACACCGGGGAGCTGTTTTTT
TRBD2 | TRBJ2-1 | TRBV4-3 | NA | CASSQSSGGYYEQFF | TGCGCCAGCAGCCAAAGCAGCGGGGGGTACTATGAGCAGTTCTTC
TRBD1 | TRBJ2-7 | TRBV4-2 | NA | CASSQGQGIGVFWGEQYF | TGTGCCAGCAGCCAAGGACAGGGGATCGGCGTATTTTGGGGCGAGCAGTACTTC
NA | TRBJ2-2 | TRBV15 | few | CATSRGGATGELFF | TGTGCCACCAGCAGAGGAGGTGCGACCGGGGAGCTGTTTTTT
NA | TRBJ2-5 | TRBV7-2 | NA | CASSLYGGRNFQETQYF | TGTGCCAGCAGCTTATACGGTGGCCGTAACTTCCAAGAGACCCAGTACTTC
NA | TRBJ2-7 | TRBV6-1 | NA | CASSPSVIRDYEQYF | TGTGCCAGCAGTCCGTCGGTTATTAGGGATTACGAGCAGTACTTC
NA | TRBJ1-3 | TRBV11-2 | few | CASSRDSISGNTIYF | TGTGCCAGCAGCCGTGACTCTATCTCTGGAAACACCATATATTTT
TRBD1 | TRBJ1-1 | TRBV7-8 | few | CASSARRDRLWDTEAFF | TGTGCCAGCAGCGCGCGCCGGGACAGGTTATGGGACACTGAAGCTTTCTTT
NA | TRBJ2-7 | TRBV5-6 | few | CASSLELSPYEQYF | TGTGCCAGCAGCTTGGAACTAAGCCCCTACGAGCAGTACTTC
NA | TRBJ2-7 | TRBV7-9 | many | CASSLRESSYEQYF | TGTGCCAGCAGCTTACGCGAAAGCTCCTACGAGCAGTACTTC
TRBD2 | TRBJ2-3 | TRBV9 | NA | CASSARPSGIGNTQYF | TGTGCCAGCAGCGCCCGTCCTAGCGGGATAGGGAATACGCAGTATTTT
TRBD1 | TRBJ1-5 | TRBV20-1 | few | CSARSGTGASPQHF | TGCAGTGCAAGATCCGGGACAGGGGCCTCGCCCCAGCATTTT
TRBD2 | TRBJ2-7 | TRBV20-1 | NA | CSARDPSGRRYEQYF | TGCAGTGCTAGGGACCCTAGCGGGAGGCGGTACGAGCAGTACTTC
TRBD1 | TRBJ2-1 | TRBV18 | NA | CASSPPRGQYNEQFF | TGTGCCAGCTCACCACCAAGGGGGCAGTACAATGAGCAGTTCTTC
TRBD2 | TRBJ2-3 | TRBV10-3 | once | CASRTGTSGEKDTQYF | TGTGCCTCTCGAACCGGGACTAGCGGGGAGAAAGATACGCAGTATTTT
NA | TRBJ1-4 | TRBV7-2 | few | CASSGQLFNEKLFF | TGTGCCAGCAGTGGACAGCTTTTTAATGAAAAACTGTTTTTT
TRBD1 | TRBJ2-7 | TRBV3-1 | NA | CASSQDSGTGSFEQYF | TGTGCCAGCAGCCAGGATTCCGGGACAGGTTCCTTCGAGCAGTACTTC
TRBD1 | TRBJ2-6 | TRBV6-5 | NA | CASSYFAPGQNSGANVLTF | TGTGCCAGCAGTTACTTCGCCCCGGGACAGAACTCTGGGGCCAACGTCCTGACTTTC
NA | TRBJ2-7 | TRBV12-3/TRBV12-4 | few | CASSFGGASSYEQYF | TGTGCCAGCAGTTTTGGGGGGGCAAGCTCCTACGAGCAGTACTTC
TRBD1 | TRBJ2-7 | TRBV20-1 | NA | CSARPPTGVFYEQYF | TGCAGTGCTAGACCCCCGACAGGGGTGTTCTACGAGCAGTACTTC
NA | TRBJ2-7 | TRBV5-1 | NA | CASSLDVGRAEQYF | TGCGCCAGCAGCTTGGATGTAGGCAGGGCCGAGCAGTACTTC
NA | TRBJ1-1 | TRBV20-1 | NA | CSARKAGQVYTEAFF | TGCAGTGCTAGAAAGGCAGGGCAAGTTTACACTGAAGCTTTCTTT
TRBD2 | TRBJ2-1 | TRBV7-2 | few | CASSLAASGYNEQFF | TGTGCCAGCAGCTTAGCGGCTAGCGGGTACAATGAGCAGTTCTTC
TRBD1 | TRBJ2-7 | TRBV10-3 | NA | CAISSDRGYEQYF | TGTGCCATCAGTTCGGACAGGGGCTACGAGCAGTACTTC
TRBD1 | TRBJ2-7 | TRBV2 | NA | CASSAKGAPTYEQYF | TGTGCCAGCAGTGCAAAGGGGGCCCCCACCTACGAGCAGTACTTC
NA | TRBJ2-7 | TRBV6-5 | few | CASSSGTATYEQYF | TGTGCCAGCAGTTCTGGGACCGCTACCTACGAGCAGTACTTC
TRBD1 | TRBJ2-7 | TRBV7-2 | few | CASSRRTGGSYEQYF | TGTGCCAGCAGCCGGCGAACAGGGGGTTCCTACGAGCAGTACTTC
NA | TRBJ2-1 | TRBV4-3 | many | CASSQGMDEQFF | TGCGCCAGCAGCCAAGGTATGGATGAGCAGTTCTTC
NA | TRBJ2-3 | TRBV6-1 | few | CASRKQGFADTQYF | TGTGCCAGCAGAAAACAGGGTTTCGCAGATACGCAGTATTTT
TRBD2 | TRBJ2-1 | TRBV4-2 | NA | CASSQDRASGGAVQFF | TGTGCCAGCAGCCAAGATCGGGCTAGCGGGGGGGCGGTGCAGTTCTTC
TRBD2 | TRBJ2-3 | TRBV7-2 | few | CASSLNSGVVSDTQYF | TGTGCCAGCAGCTTAAATAGCGGGGTGGTGTCAGATACGCAGTATTTT
NA | TRBJ2-3 | TRBV7-8 | NA | CASSLVGGREWTDTQYF | TGTGCCAGCAGCTTAGTTGGTGGCAGGGAATGGACAGATACGCAGTATTTT
TRBD2 | TRBJ2-2 | TRBV18 | NA | CASSPPGGGTGELFF | TGTGCCAGCTCACCACCCGGCGGGGGAACCGGGGAGCTGTTTTTT
NA | TRBJ2-5 | TRBV5-1 | many | CASSLRLREETQYF | TGCGCCAGCAGCTTGAGGCTTCGAGAAGAGACCCAGTACTTC
TRBD1 | TRBJ1-2 | TRBV20-1 | NA | CSARDPEQGLYGYTF | TGCAGTGCTAGAGACCCCGAACAGGGGCTCTATGGCTACACCTTC
NA | TRBJ2-7 | TRBV7-9 | NA | CASSASRTPDNYEQYF | TGTGCCAGCAGCGCTTCTCGGACACCTGATAACTACGAGCAGTACTTC
NA | TRBJ2-1 | TRBV4-3 | many | CASSQERSTEQFF | TGCGCCAGCAGCCAAGAGCGCAGCACTGAGCAGTTCTTC
TRBD2 | TRBJ2-5 | TRBV20-1 | few | CSARGLADIKETQYF | TGCAGTGCTAGAGGACTAGCGGATATTAAAGAGACCCAGTACTTC
NA | TRBJ2-2 | TRBV12-3/TRBV12-4 | NA | CASSLASGIDTGELFF | TGTGCCAGCAGTTTAGCGTCAGGGATCGACACCGGGGAGCTGTTTTTT
TRBD2 | TRBJ2-1 | TRBV6-4 | NA | CASNPTSGGPYNEQFF | TGTGCCAGCAATCCGACTAGCGGGGGCCCTTACAATGAGCAGTTCTTC
NA | TRBJ2-1 | TRBV25-1 | NA | CASSEFRQEQFF | TGTGCCAGCAGTGAATTTCGACAGGAGCAGTTCTTC
NA | TRBJ1-1 | TRBV7-9 | NA | CASSLNSRLRMNTEAFF | TGTGCCAGCAGCTTAAATAGTCGACTCCGCATGAACACTGAAGCTTTCTTT
TRBD2 | TRBJ2-5 | TRBV10-3 | many | CAISEREVRETQYF | TGTGCCATCAGTGAGCGGGAGGTGCGGGAGACCCAGTACTTC